Listed here are 5 T cell receptor beta chains from one sample, sequenced in a study of regulatory T cells in long-lasting Graves disease. Time point given: newly diagnosed GD, antithyroid drugs for less than 3 months. Extracted PBMC RNA gave rise to the TCR library. With iRepertoire HTBI primers and Arm-PCR of CDR3 regions, TCR beta libraries were built. Each CDR3 protein gets one entry after TCRdb re-called the multiplex PCR reads with MiXCR. Of 500,000 or so distinct CDR3 sequences in the sample, about a sixth were seen once. This sample was also put to use in a study of T cells in Graves' hyperthyroidism and ophthalmopathy.

The sample consisted of peripheral blood mononuclear cells (PBMCs), taken at new diagnosis, from a patient treated with antithyroid drugs. These receptors were obtained from a man aged 40-55 years with Graves disease.

This clonotype was seen many times. The genes are TRBV7-2 and TRBJ2-7; 7 nucleotides agree with TRBD2. The germline V gene has CDR1 SGHTA and CDR2 FQGNSA. V lost 0 bases and J lost 6; bases outside the gene matches: 8. The CDR3 covers 15 residues. CDR3 sequence reads: CASSLAASGLSEQYF. CDR3 bases: TGTGCCAGCAGCTTAGCGGCTAGCGGTCTCTCCGAGCAGTACTTC.

This chain uses TRBV6-5 with TRBJ2-7; 8 positions agree with TRBD2. The CDR3 is 14 amino acids. J gave up 7 bases and V 4 bases, and 9 bases lay outside the gene matches. Germline lookup yields CDR1 MNHEY and CDR2 SVGAGI. The CDR3 nucleotides read TGTGCCAGCAGTTTAACGGGAGGGCCGGGGGAGCAGTACTTC. Amino acid sequence: CASSLTGGPGEQYF.

This clonotype was seen repeatedly, ten times or more. The V call is TRBV5-5, the J call TRBJ2-5; D call uncertain. The germline V gene has CDR1 SGHKS and CDR2 YYEKEE (reference sequence). This CDR3 region has 13 residues. Trimming stripped 1 base from V and 5 bases from J, with 9 bases between. CDR3 residues: CASSLSPGETQYF. The CDR3 bases are TGTGCCAGCAGCTTGTCCCCTGGGGAGACCCAGTACTTC.

The table lists this clonotype with a few counts. The V and J genes are TRBV20-1 and TRBJ1-5, with D maybe TRBD1 (5 bases). Germline V gene lookup returns CDR1 DFQATT and CDR2 SNEGSKA (reference sequence). With 6 bases removed from V and 1 base from J, the gap between germline ends came to 10 bases. This CDR3 comprises 13 residues. The CDR3 sequence is CSAGTRSNQPQHF. In DNA, the CDR3 is TGCAGTGCCGGGACCCGAAGCAATCAGCCCCAGCATTTT.

The rearrangement uses TRBV5-1 and TRBJ2-5; the match to TRBD2 covers 10 bases. Trimming cost V 4 bases and J 2 bases; bases outside gene matches: 5. The CDR3 consists of 15 residues. Germline CDR1 reads SGHRS; CDR2 reads YFSETQ. CDR3 region: CASSRGTSAQETQYF. The CDR3, as DNA: TGCGCCAGCAGCAGGGGGACTAGCGCACAAGAGACCCAGTACTTC.